The rows below give T cell receptor beta chains drawn from one sample of a study of shared clonotypes between healthy human individuals. TCRdb keeps only in-frame clones here, not all; method: immunoSEQ multiplex PCR. The sample holds 1,400,000 or so clones; approximately 98.5% are singletons and the top ten take roughly 0.36%. The sample was naive CD4+ T cells sorted from blood. Receptors originate from a man aged 25-40 years in good health. The CDR3 runs from the conserved cysteine through the conserved F or W. The D gene is left open where the match is weak. Some rows have no size entry. The others give once, few or many, or a class for an expanded clone.

>.|TRBJ1-4|.|TRBV18
TGTGCCAGCTCACCCCGGGACATAGAAACAACTAATGAAAAACTGTTTTTT
CASSPRDIETTNEKLFF
>.|TRBJ2-7|.|TRBV29-1
TGCAGCGGCTATGCCGGAGCCAACTCCTACGAGCAGTACTTC
CSGYAGANSYEQYF
>TRBD1|TRBJ2-5|.|TRBV9
TGTGCCAGCAGCGTAGCCCCCGGGACAGGGAGGCCTCAAGAGACCCAGTACTTC
CASSVAPGTGRPQETQYF
>.|TRBJ2-3|.|TRBV5-1
TGCGCCAGCAGCTTGGGACACCGCACAGATACGCAGTATTTT
CASSLGHRTDTQYF
>TRBD2|TRBJ2-1|.|TRBV7-2
TGTGCCAGCAGCCAACTGGGACTAGCCCAATCGGCGTTCTTC
CASSQLGLAQSAFF
>.|TRBJ1-1|once|TRBV5-1
TGCGCCAGCAGCTTGGCCGCAACTAAGAACACTGAAGCTTTCTTT
CASSLAATKNTEAFF
>TRBD2|TRBJ2-7|.|TRBV11-2
TGTGCCAGCAGCTTAGGTGCGGGAGGGCCAGGCGAGCAGTACTTC
CASSLGAGGPGEQYF
>.|TRBJ2-2|.|TRBV29-1
TGCAGCGTTGTTTTTGGCAGTCTAGGCGGGGAGCTGTTTTTT
CSVVFGSLGGELFF
>TRBD2|TRBJ2-1|once|TRBV9
TGTGCCAGCAGCGTATCACTTCGGGGGGGCGAATTCGTTCAGGGCAATGAGCAGTTCTTC
CASSVSLRGGEFVQGNEQFF
>.|TRBJ2-2|.|TRBV7-9
TGTGCCAGCAGCCTCACACGAGGGGGGAGCACCGGGGAGCTGTTTTTT
CASSLTRGGSTGELFF
>.|TRBJ2-3|.|TRBV5-1
TGCGCCAGCAGCTTGTCAGGGCTGGCAGATACGCAGTATTTT
CASSLSGLADTQYF
>TRBD1|TRBJ1-1|.|TRBV11-2
TGTGCCAGCAGCTTTGGACCACTCCGGACAGGGGAGGCTTTCTTT
CASSFGPLRTGEAFF
>.|TRBJ2-7|.|TRBV5-5
TGTGCCAGCAGCTCTAGAGGGGAGCAGTACTTC
CASSSRGEQYF
>TRBD1|TRBJ2-7|once|TRBV5-4
TGTGCCAGCAGCTTGGTTGGACAGGGGTTCCACGAGCAGTACTTC
CASSLVGQGFHEQYF
>.|TRBJ1-5|.|TRBV20-1
TGCAGTGCTAGCCCCCTCCAGCCCCAGCATTTT
CSASPLQPQHF
>.|TRBJ2-7|.|TRBV30
TGTGCCTGGAGTGTCCAGCTACTTCCCGAGCAGTACTTC
CAWSVQLLPEQYF
>TRBD1|TRBJ2-3|.|TRBV29-1
TGCAGCGTCGCGAGCTGGGGACAGCTATTCACAGATACGCAGTATTTT
CSVASWGQLFTDTQYF
>.|TRBJ2-7|.|TRBV10-1
TGCGCCAGCAGCGCGGGACTGCCCTACGAGCAGTACTTC
CASSAGLPYEQYF
>TRBD1|TRBJ2-7|.|TRBV28
TGTGCCAGCAGTTTCAGGGGGCCCTCCTACGAGCAGTACTTC
CASSFRGPSYEQYF
>.|TRBJ2-5|.|TRBV15
TGTGCCACCAGCAGAGATCGTCTCACCCAGTACTTC
CATSRDRLTQYF
>.|TRBJ1-3|.|TRBV6-4
TGTGCCGCTCACGGGGCCTTAAGTGGAAACACCATATATTTT
CAAHGALSGNTIYF
>.|TRBJ2-1|.|TRBV27
TGTGCCAGCAGTCCATCGAGGGACGGGGGGCACAATGAGCAGTTCTTC
CASSPSRDGGHNEQFF
>TRBD1|TRBJ1-2|.|TRBV2
TGTGCCAGCAAGGAAAGAGAGGGGGCTCACTATGGCTACACCTTC
CASKEREGAHYGYTF
>.|TRBJ1-1|.|TRBV7-2
TGTGCCAGCAGCTTGGGACTTTTGAACACTGAAGCTTTCTTT
CASSLGLLNTEAFF
>.|TRBJ2-7|.|TRBV19
TGTGCCAGTAGTGATCAAGCGCGAACAACCTACGAGCAGTACTTC
CASSDQARTTYEQYF
>TRBD2|TRBJ2-1|.|TRBV7-2
TGTGCCAGCAGCTTACGGGAGGTTTCCTACAATGAGCAGTTCTTC
CASSLREVSYNEQFF
>TRBD2|TRBJ2-1|.|TRBV11-2
TGTGCCAGCAGCTTAGCGTTAGCGGGCTACAATGAGCAGTTCTTC
CASSLALAGYNEQFF
>.|TRBJ2-3|.|TRBV20-1
TGCAGTGCCGGAACGGTAGATACGCAGTATTTT
CSAGTVDTQYF
>.|TRBJ2-5|.|TRBV18
TGTGCCAGCTCACCACGAGGGGTAGAGACCCAGTACTTC
CASSPRGVETQYF
>TRBD1|TRBJ2-2|.|TRBV18
TGTGCCAGCTCACCACGATTGTCAGGGGGCAACACCGGGGAGCTGTTTTTT
CASSPRLSGGNTGELFF
>TRBD1|TRBJ1-4|.|TRBV10-2
TGCGCCAGCAGTGACCGACAGGGAAATAATGAAAAACTGTTTTTT
CASSDRQGNNEKLFF
>.|TRBJ2-4|once|TRBV4-3
TGCGCCAGCAGCCAAGAAGGGGGCCGGAGGGACATTCAGTACTTC
CASSQEGGRRDIQYF
>.|TRBJ1-5|.|TRBV7-2
TGTGCCAGCAGCTTAGTCTTAGGGGTGGGTCAGCCCCAGCATTTT
CASSLVLGVGQPQHF